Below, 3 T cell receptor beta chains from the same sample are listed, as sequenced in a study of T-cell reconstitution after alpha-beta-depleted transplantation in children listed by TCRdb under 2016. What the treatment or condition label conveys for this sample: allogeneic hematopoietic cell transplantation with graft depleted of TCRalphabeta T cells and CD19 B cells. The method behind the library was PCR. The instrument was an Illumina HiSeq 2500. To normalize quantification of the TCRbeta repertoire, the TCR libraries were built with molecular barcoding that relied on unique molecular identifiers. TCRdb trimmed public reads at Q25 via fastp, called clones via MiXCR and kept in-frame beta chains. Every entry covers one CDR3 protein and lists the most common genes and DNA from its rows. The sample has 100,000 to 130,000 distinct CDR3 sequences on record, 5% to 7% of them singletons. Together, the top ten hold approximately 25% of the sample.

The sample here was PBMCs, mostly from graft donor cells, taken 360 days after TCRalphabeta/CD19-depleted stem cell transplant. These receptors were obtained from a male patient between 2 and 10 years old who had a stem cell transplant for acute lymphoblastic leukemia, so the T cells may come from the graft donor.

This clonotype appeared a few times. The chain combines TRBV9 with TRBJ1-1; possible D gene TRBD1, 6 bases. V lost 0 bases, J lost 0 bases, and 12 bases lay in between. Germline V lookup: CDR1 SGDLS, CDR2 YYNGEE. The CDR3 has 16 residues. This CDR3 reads CASSVGGAGVNTEAFF. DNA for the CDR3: TGTGCCAGCAGCGTAGGGGGGGCCGGGGTGAACACTGAAGCTTTCTTT.

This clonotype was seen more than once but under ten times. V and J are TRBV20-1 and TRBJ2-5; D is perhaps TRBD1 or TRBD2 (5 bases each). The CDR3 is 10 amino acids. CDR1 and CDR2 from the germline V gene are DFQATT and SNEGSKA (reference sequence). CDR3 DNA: TGCAGCCCCCCGGGACCGACCCAGTACTTC. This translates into CSPPGPTQYF.

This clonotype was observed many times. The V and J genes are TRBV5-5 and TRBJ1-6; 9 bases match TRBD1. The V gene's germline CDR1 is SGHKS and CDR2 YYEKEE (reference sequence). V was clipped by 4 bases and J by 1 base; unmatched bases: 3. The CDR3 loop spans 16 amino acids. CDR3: CASSTGQGSYNSPLHF. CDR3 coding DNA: TGTGCCAGCAGCACGGGACAGGGTTCCTATAATTCACCCCTCCACTTT.